Sequencing of this T cell receptor (beta chain) was carried out in a study of identical twins. General observations from the study: Twins' surplus sharing was weaker for beta out-of-frame sequences.

TCRdb reprocessed the 5' RACE reads with MiXCR, giving one entry per CDR3 protein. The data hold around 510,000 distinct CDR3 sequences, with 14% observed a single time. This CDR3 is 14 amino acids long. Looked up from germline, CDR1 is MNHEY and CDR2 is SMNVEV (reference sequence). V lost 2 bases and J lost 9, with 16 bases in between. Of note for this clonotype: No antigen is known for it.

These data are also associated with another study on yellow fever vaccine responses in identical twins.

The TCR comes from a woman younger than 35 in good health. This chain connects TRBV27 to TRBJ2-5; maybe TRBD2 (5 bases). Specimen: CD4+ T cells sorted from blood. The CDR3 nucleotides are TGTGCCAGCAGTTTAGCCGGGATCCCCAAGGCCCAGTACTTC. This gives the protein CASSLAGIPKAQYF.